This T cell receptor beta chain came from a study of CD8+ T cells in alopecia areata. Study results and caveats: Across lesional scalp, and particularly alopecia totalis/universalis, clonality surpassed that of normal scalp. Patients displayed less clarity in TCR sharing than mice, a finding possibly related to HLA.

In each case, RNA was isolated and then reverse transcribed into cDNA as the sequencing template. Using immunoSEQ multiplex PCR, the repertoire was profiled, and TCRdb retains in-frame clones only, with some absent. The sample shows 150,000 or so clones, 87% of them seen only once. V shed 6 bases, J shed 8 bases, and the junction held 8 bases outside the gene matches. The CDR3 covers 13 residues. CDR1 is MNHEY, CDR2 SVGAGI, per germline. A note on this clone: Its antigen is not identified.

Peripheral blood samples and lesional scalp punch biopsies were obtained from alopecia areata patients. The chain has TRBV6-5 and TRBJ1-2; TRBD1 aligns across 8 bases. The TCR originated in a human donor with alopecia areata. The source was CD8+ T cells sorted from blood, collected at week 0. The CDR3 loop reads CASSYGQGGGYTF. The DNA of the CDR3 is TGTGCCAGCAGCTACGGACAGGGAGGAGGCTACACCTTC.